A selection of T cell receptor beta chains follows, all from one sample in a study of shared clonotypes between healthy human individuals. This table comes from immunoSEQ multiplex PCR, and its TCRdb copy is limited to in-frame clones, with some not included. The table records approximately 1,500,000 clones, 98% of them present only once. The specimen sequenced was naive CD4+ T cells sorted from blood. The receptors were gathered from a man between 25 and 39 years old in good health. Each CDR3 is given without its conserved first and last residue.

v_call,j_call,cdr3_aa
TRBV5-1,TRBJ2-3,ASSADIPITDTQY
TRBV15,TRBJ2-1,ATSQVTSGRRNEQF
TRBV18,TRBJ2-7,ASSPVQFEYEQY
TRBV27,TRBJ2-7,ASSTPGIPYEQY
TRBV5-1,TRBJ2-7,ASSLAVAGPPEQY
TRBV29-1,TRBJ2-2,SVVIAGIGELF
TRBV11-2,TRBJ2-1,ASSLPWTGASNEQF
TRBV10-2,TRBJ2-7,ASARRAHYDEQY
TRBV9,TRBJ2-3,ASGRENTDTQY
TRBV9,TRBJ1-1,ASSLGGGRTEAF
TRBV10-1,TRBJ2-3,ASSPPGLAGGTDTQY
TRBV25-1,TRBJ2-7,ASSEQSSYEQY
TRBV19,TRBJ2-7,ASSPLAGVGYEQY
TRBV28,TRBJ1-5,ASSPPGLRVD
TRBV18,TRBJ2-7,ASSPQASYEQY
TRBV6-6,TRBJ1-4,ASRGPGGREKLF
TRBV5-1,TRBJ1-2,ASRTLGDRALGNYGYT
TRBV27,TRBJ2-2,ASKTGANTGELF
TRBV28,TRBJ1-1,ASSSQSLNTEAF
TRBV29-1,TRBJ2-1,SVDNLAGQKTYNEQF
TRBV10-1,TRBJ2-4,ASSESRLAGLAKNIQY
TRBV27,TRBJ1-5,ASRPGVDNQPQH
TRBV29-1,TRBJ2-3,SVGRSGWASTDTQY
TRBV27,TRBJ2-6,ASRKTGGLGANVLT
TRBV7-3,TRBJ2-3,ASSLRTGGATDTQY
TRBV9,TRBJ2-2,ASSRDRVGGELF
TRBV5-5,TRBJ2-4,ASRPTPLAGLVNIQY
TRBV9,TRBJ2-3,ASSVAGGLAGSTDTQY
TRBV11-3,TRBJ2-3,ASSLPIGGDRGKDTQY
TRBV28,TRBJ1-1,ASSSGQGTEAF
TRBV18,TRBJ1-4,ASSPPGQGTEKLF
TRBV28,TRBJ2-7,ASSPGGTVSYEQY